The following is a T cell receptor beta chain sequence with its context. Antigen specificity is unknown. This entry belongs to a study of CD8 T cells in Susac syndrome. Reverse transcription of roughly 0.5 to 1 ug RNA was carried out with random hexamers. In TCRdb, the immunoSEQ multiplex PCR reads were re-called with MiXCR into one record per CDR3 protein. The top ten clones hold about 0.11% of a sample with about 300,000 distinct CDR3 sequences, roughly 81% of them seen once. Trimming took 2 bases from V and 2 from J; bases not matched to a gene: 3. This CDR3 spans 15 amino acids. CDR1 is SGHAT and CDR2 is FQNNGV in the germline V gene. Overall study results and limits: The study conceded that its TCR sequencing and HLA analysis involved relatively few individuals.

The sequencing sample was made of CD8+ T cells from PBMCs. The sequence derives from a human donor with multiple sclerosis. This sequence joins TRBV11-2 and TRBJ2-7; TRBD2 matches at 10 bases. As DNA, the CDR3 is TGTGCCAGCAGCTTAAGTAGCGGGAGGACCTACGAGCAGTACTTC. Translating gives CASSLSSGRTYEQYF. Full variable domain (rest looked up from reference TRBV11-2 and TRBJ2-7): EAGVAQSPRYKIIEKRQSVAFWCNPISGHATLYWYQQILGQGPKLLIQFQNNGVVDDSQLPKDRFSAERLKGVDSTLKIQPAKLEDSAVYLCASSLSSGRTYEQYFGPGTRLTVT.